What follows describes a single T cell receptor (beta chain). One junction end does not reproduce the germline sequence, and a read error may be involved. The CDR3 covers 15 residues. Germline V gives CDR1 SGHRS, CDR2 YFSETQ. Authors' processing steps: Amplification of reference gene primers provided the estimated nucleated cell counts. The assay was immunoSEQ multiplex PCR, and TCRdb's table has in-frame clones only and misses some. V and J calls and clone size are as listed in that table; D and trimming were resolved from the DNA. The repertoire holds a few hundred thousand clones, with about 80% as singletons. This sample stems from a study of blood T cell repertoires in COVID-19. Study summary: Sample material is recorded as cDNA or gDNA derived from T cells, B-cell-depleted T cells, or PBMCs.

The J gene is TRBJ2-2, the V gene TRBV5-1; D is possibly TRBD1 (5 bases). The TCR sequence derives from a person aged 70 to 85 with COVID-19, enrolled during active disease. Sequenced: peripheral blood. CDR3 protein: CASSLGAGPAGELFF. Written as DNA, the CDR3 is TGCGCCAGCAGTTTGGGCGCAGGGCCGGCCGGGGAGCTGTTTTTT.